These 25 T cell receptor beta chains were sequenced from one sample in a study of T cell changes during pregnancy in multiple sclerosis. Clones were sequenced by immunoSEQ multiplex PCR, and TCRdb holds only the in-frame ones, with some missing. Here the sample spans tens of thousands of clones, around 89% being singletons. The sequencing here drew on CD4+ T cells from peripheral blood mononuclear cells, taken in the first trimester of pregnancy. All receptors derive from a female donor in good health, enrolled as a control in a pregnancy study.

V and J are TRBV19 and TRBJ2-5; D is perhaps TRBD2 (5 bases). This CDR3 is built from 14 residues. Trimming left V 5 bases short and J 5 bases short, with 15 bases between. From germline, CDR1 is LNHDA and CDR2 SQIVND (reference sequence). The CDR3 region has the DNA TGTGCCAGTAGTCCCGCGGCGGGCTGGGAGACCCAGTACTTC. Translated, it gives CASSPAAGWETQYF.

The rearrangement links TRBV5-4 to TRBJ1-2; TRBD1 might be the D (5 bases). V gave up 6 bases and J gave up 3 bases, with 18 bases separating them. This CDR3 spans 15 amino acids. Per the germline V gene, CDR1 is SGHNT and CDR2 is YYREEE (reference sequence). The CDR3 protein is CASTQGLEGYYGYTF. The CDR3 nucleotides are TGTGCCAGCACCCAGGGACTTGAGGGTTACTATGGCTACACCTTC.

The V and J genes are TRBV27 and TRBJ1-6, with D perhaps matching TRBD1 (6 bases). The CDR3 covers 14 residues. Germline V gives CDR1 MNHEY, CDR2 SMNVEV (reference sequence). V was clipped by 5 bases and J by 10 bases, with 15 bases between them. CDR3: CASSIRQARSPLHF. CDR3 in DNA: TGTGCCAGCAGTATTAGACAGGCTAGATCACCCCTCCACTTT.

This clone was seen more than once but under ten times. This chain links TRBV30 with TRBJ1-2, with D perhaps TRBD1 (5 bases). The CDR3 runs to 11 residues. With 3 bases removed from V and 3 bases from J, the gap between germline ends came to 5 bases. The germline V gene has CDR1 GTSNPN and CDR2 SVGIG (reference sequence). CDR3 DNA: TGTGCCTGGAGGGGGCACTATGGCTACACCTTC. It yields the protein CAWRGHYGYTF.

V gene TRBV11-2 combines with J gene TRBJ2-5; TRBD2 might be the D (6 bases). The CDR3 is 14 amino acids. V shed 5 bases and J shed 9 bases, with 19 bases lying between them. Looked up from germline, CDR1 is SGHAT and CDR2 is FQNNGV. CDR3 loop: CASSLWTPPGAQYF. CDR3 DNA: TGTGCCAGCAGCCTTTGGACTCCCCCGGGGGCCCAGTACTTC.

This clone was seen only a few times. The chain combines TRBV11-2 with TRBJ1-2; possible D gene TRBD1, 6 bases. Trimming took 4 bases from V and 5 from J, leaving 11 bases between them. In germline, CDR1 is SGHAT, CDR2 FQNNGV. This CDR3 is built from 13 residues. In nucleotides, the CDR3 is TGTGCCAGCAGCTCCACAGGGAGATATGGCTACACCTTC. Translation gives CASSSTGRYGYTF.

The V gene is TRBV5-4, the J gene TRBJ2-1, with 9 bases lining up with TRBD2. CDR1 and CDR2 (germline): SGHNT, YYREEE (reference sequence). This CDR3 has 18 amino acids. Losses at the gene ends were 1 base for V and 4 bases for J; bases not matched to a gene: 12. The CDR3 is CASSLKRGAGGFYNEQFF. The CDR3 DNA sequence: TGTGCCAGCAGCTTGAAAAGGGGAGCGGGGGGCTTTTACAATGAGCAGTTCTTC.

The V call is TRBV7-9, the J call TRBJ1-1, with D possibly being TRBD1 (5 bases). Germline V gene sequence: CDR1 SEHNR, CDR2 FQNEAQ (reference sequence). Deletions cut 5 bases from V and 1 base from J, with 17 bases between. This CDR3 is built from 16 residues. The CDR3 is CASSPSPRVGNTEAFF. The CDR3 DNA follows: TGTGCCAGCAGCCCATCCCCCAGGGTTGGGAACACTGAAGCTTTCTTT. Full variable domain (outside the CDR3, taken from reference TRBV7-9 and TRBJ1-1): DTGVSQNPRHKITKRGQNVTFRCDPISEHNRLYWYRQTLGQGPEFLTYFQNEAQLEKSRLLSDRFSAERPKGSFSTLEIQRTEQGDSAMYLCASSPSPRVGNTEAFFGQGTRLTVV.

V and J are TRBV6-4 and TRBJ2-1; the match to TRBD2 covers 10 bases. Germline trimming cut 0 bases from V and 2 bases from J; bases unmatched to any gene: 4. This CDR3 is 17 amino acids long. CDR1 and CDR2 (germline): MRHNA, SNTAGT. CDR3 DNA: TGTGCCAGCAGTGACTCGTCTAGCGGGGGTACCTACAATGAGCAGTTCTTC. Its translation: CASSDSSSGGTYNEQFF.

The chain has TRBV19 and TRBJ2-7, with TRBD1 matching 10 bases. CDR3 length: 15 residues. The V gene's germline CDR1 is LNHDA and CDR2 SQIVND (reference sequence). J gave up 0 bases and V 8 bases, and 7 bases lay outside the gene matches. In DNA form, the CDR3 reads TGTGCCAGTCGCCCCGGGACAGGGGACTCCTACGAGCAGTACTTC. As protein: CASRPGTGDSYEQYF.

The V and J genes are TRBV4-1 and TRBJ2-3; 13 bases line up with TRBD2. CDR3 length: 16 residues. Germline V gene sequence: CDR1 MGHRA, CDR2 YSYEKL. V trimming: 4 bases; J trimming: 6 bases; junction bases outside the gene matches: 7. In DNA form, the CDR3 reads TGCGCCAGCAGCCGCACTAGCGGGGGGGCCGAGGATACGCAGTATTTT. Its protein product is CASSRTSGGAEDTQYF.

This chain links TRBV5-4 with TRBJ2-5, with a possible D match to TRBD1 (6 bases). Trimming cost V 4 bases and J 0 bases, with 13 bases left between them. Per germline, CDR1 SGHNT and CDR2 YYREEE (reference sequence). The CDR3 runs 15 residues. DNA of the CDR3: TGTGCCAGCAGCCCCGGACAGCGGTACCAAGAGACCCAGTACTTC. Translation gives CASSPGQRYQETQYF. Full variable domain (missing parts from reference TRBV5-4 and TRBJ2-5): ETGVTQSPTHLIKTRGQQVTLRCSSQSGHNTVSWYQQALGQGPQFIFQYYREEENGRGNFPPRFSGLQFPNYSSELNVNALELDDSALYLCASSPGQRYQETQYFGPGTRLLVL.

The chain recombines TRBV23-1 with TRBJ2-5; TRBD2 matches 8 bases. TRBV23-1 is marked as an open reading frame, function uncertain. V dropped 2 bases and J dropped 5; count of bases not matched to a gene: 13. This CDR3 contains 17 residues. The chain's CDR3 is CASSQRTAGGLSETQYF. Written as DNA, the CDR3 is TGCGCCAGCAGTCAAAGGACTGCGGGGGGATTGAGTGAGACCCAGTACTTC.

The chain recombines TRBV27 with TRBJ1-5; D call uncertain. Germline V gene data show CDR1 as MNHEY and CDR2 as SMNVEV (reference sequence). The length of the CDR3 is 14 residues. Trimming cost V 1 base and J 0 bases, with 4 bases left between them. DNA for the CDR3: TGTGCCAGCAGTTTATATCATAGCAATCAGCCCCAGCATTTT. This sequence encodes CASSLYHSNQPQHF.

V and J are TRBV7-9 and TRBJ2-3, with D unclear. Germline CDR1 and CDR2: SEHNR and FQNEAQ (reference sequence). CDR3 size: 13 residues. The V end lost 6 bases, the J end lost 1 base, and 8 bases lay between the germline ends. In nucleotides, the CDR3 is TGTGCCAGCAGTCTTCAGGGCACAGATACGCAGTATTTT. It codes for CASSLQGTDTQYF.

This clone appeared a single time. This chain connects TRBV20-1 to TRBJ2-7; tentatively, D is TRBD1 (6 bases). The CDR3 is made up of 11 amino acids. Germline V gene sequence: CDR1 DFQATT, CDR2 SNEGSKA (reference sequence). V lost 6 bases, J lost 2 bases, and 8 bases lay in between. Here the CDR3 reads CSARQAYEQYF. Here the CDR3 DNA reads TGCAGTGCCAGACAGGCCTACGAGCAGTACTTC.

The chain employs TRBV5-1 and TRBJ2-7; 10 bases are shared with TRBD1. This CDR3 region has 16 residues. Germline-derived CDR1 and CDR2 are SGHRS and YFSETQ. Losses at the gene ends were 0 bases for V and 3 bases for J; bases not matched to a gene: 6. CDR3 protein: CASSLGTGQGVYEQYF. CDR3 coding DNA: TGCGCCAGCAGCTTGGGGACCGGACAGGGGGTCTACGAGCAGTACTTC. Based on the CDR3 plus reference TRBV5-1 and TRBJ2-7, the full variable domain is KAGVTQTPRYLIKTRGQQVTLSCSPISGHRSVSWYQQTPGQGLQFLFEYFSETQRNKGNFPGRFSGRQFSNSRSEMNVSTLELGDSALYLCASSLGTGQGVYEQYFGPGTRLTVT.

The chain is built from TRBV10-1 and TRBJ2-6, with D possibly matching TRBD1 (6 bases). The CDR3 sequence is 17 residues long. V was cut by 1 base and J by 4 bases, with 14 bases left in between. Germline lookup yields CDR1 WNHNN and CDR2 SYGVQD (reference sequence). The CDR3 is CASSEWQGQAGANVLTF. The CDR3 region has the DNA TGCGCCAGCAGTGAGTGGCAGGGGCAGGCGGGGGCCAACGTCCTGACTTTC.

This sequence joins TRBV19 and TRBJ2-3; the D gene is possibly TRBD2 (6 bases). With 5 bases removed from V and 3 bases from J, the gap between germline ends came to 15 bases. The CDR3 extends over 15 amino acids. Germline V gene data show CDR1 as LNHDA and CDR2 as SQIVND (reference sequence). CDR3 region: CASSGGRGQTDTQYF. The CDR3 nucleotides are TGTGCCAGTAGTGGGGGGAGAGGGCAGACAGATACGCAGTATTTT.

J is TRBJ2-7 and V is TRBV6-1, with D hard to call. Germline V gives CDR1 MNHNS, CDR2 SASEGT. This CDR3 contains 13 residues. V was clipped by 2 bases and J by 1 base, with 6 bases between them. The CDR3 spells CASSETVSYEQYF. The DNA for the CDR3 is TGTGCCAGCAGTGAAACAGTGTCCTACGAGCAGTACTTC.

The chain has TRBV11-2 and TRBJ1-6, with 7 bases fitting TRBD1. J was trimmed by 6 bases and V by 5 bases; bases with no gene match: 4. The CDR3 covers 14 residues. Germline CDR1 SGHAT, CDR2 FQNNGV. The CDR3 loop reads CASSQGVANSPLHF. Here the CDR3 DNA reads TGTGCCAGCAGCCAGGGGGTTGCTAATTCACCCCTCCACTTT.

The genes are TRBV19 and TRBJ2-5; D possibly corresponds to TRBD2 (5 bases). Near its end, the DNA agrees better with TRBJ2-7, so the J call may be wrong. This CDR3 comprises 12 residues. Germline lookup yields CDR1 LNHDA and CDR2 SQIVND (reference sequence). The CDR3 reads CASSNIGVEQYF. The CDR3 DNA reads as TGTGCCAGTAGTAACATCGGGGTCGAGCAGTACTTC.

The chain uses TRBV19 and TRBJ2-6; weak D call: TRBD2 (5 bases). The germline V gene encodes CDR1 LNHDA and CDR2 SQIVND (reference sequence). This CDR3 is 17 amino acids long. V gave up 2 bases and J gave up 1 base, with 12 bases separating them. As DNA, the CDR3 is TGTGCCAGTAGTATACTTGTCCCGGGGTCTGGGGCCAACGTCCTGACTTTC. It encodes CASSILVPGSGANVLTF.

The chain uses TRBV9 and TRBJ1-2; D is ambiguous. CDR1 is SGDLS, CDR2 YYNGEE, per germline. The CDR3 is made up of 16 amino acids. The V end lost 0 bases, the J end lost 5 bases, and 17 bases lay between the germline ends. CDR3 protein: CASSVEKGRADYGYTF. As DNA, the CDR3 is TGTGCCAGCAGCGTAGAAAAAGGGAGGGCAGATTATGGCTACACCTTC.

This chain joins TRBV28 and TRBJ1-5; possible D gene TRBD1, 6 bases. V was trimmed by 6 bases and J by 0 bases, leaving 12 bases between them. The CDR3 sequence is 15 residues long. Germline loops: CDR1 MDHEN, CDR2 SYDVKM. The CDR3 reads CASRLGADSNQPQHF. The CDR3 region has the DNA TGTGCCAGCAGATTGGGGGCGGATAGCAATCAGCCCCAGCATTTT.